These T cell receptor beta chains were read from a single sample in a study of shared clonotypes between healthy human individuals. Sequencing used immunoSEQ multiplex PCR; TCRdb keeps in-frame clones, though not all of them. This table holds more than 2,000,000 clones, 85% to 95% found once. Sequencing input: naive CD4+ T cells sorted from blood. The source of these receptors is a man between 18 and 35 years old in good health. Each CDR3 is given with its conserved first and last residue. Fields, in order: V gene, clone size, J gene, D gene, CDR3 DNA, CDR3 protein. The D gene is left open where the match is weak. Clone size is shown for a subset of rows, as once, few, many or a class of expanded clone.

TRBV19	NA	TRBJ2-3	TRBD1	TGTGCCAGTAGTATTGGGACAGGCCACACAGATACGCAGTATTTT	CASSIGTGHTDTQYF
TRBV30	NA	TRBJ1-4	NA	TGTGCCTGGAGTGGGGGCGTCGGTCAAAAACTGTTTTTT	CAWSGGVGQKLFF
TRBV5-4	NA	TRBJ2-3	TRBD1	TGTGCCAGCAGCCTGGGACAGGGTCGACGCCTTACGCAGTATTTT	CASSLGQGRRLTQYF
TRBV7-9	NA	TRBJ2-3	TRBD2	TGTGCCAGCAGCTTTCGCGGGGAGGGATTCACAGATACGCAGTATTTT	CASSFRGEGFTDTQYF
TRBV6-1	NA	TRBJ1-4	NA	TGTGCCAGCAGCCCACCGTTACAGGGTAGCCTGTTTTTT	CASSPPLQGSLFF
TRBV6-5	NA	TRBJ2-7	NA	TGTGCCAGCAGTTACTCGAGACTAGGGTACGAGCAGTACTTC	CASSYSRLGYEQYF
TRBV5-3	NA	TRBJ1-6	TRBD1	TGTGCCAGAAGCCTAAACGGCAGGGGGCCACGAAATTCACCCCTCCACTTT	CARSLNGRGPRNSPLHF
TRBV2	once	TRBJ2-7	NA	TGTGCCAGCAGTGATGGAAGGGGCTCCTACGAGCAGTACTTC	CASSDGRGSYEQYF
TRBV5-3	NA	TRBJ2-7	NA	TGTGCCAGAAGCTTGGTTGTCTCCGAGCAGTACTTC	CARSLVVSEQYF
TRBV4-2	NA	TRBJ1-5	TRBD1	TGTGCCAGCAGCCAAGAAGCGACAGGGGGAGGTAGCAATCAGCCCCAGCATTTT	CASSQEATGGGSNQPQHF
TRBV2	few	TRBJ1-2	TRBD1	TGTGCCAGCAGTCCGGGACAGGGGGCTGGCTATGGCTACACCTTC	CASSPGQGAGYGYTF
TRBV2	NA	TRBJ2-3	NA	TGTGCCAGCAAAAGGGGTACTAGCACAGATACGCAGTATTTT	CASKRGTSTDTQYF
TRBV30	NA	TRBJ1-1	NA	TGTGCCTGGAGTTCGCTGTATTGGTATGGTACTGAAGCTTTCTTT	CAWSSLYWYGTEAFF
TRBV30	few	TRBJ1-1	NA	TGTGCCTGGAGTGTAAAGCAGGGTGAAGCTTTCTTT	CAWSVKQGEAFF
TRBV5-1	NA	TRBJ1-4	TRBD1	TGCGCCAGCAGCTTGGAAGGGGGCCTCGAAAAACTGTTTTTT	CASSLEGGLEKLFF
TRBV11-2	NA	TRBJ1-6	NA	TGTGCCAGCAGCCAAGGGGCAGGGTGGGATTCACCCCTCCACTTT	CASSQGAGWDSPLHF
TRBV5-4	NA	TRBJ1-1	NA	TGTGCCAGCAGCACTCCTCAGGGTCCGACTGAAGCTTTCTTT	CASSTPQGPTEAFF
TRBV28	NA	TRBJ2-7	NA	TGTGCCAGCACCCCATGGGGACCTCGGTCGAGCGAGCAGTACTTC	CASTPWGPRSSEQYF
TRBV9	NA	TRBJ1-3	TRBD1	TGTGCCAGCAGCCCCCAGGGGACAGGAGTGAACACCATATATTTT	CASSPQGTGVNTIYF
TRBV7-9	few	TRBJ1-1	NA	TGTGCCAGCAGCCTAGGGACGAGCACTGAAGCTTTCTTT	CASSLGTSTEAFF
TRBV11-2	NA	TRBJ1-3	NA	TGTGCCAGCAGCCTCGGAGGGGCTAACGGAAACACCATATATTTT	CASSLGGANGNTIYF
TRBV27	NA	TRBJ1-5	NA	TGTGCCAGCAGTTTATTTGCGGTTAGCAATCAGCCCCAGCATTTT	CASSLFAVSNQPQHF
TRBV6-1	NA	TRBJ2-7	NA	TGTGCCAGCACCCGGACCTCAGCCTTGCCCTACGAGCAGTACTTC	CASTRTSALPYEQYF
TRBV7-9	NA	TRBJ1-6	TRBD1	TGTGCCAGCAGCGTAGGACAGGGGGCTTATAATTCACCCCTCCACTTT	CASSVGQGAYNSPLHF
TRBV10-3	NA	TRBJ1-2	NA	TGTGCCATCAGCGGGGGCCTTAACTATGGCTACACCTTC	CAISGGLNYGYTF
TRBV7-9	NA	TRBJ1-1	NA	TGTGCCAGCAGCGTTGCGGGGTGGACTGAAGCTTTCTTT	CASSVAGWTEAFF
TRBV6-5	once	TRBJ2-7	TRBD1	TGTGCCAGCAGTTACTCCAACAGGGGGCCGGGCGAGCAGTACTTC	CASSYSNRGPGEQYF
TRBV19	once	TRBJ1-5	NA	TGTGCCAGTAGTATAGGGGAGGTTGGAGGGCCCCAGCATTTT	CASSIGEVGGPQHF
TRBV19	NA	TRBJ1-5	TRBD1	TGTGCCAGTAAATCCCACCGGGACAGGGTCAATCAGCCCCAGCATTTT	CASKSHRDRVNQPQHF
TRBV12-5	once	TRBJ2-3	NA	TGTGCTAGTGGTTTCCTCTCTAGCACAGATACGCAGTATTTT	CASGFLSSTDTQYF
TRBV5-6	NA	TRBJ2-3	NA	TGTGCCAGCAGCTTGGACAGGGAGTTAGGCACAGATACGCAGTATTTT	CASSLDRELGTDTQYF
TRBV18	NA	TRBJ2-3	TRBD2	TGTGCCAGCTCACCACCGGGACTAGCGTTGGATACGCAGTATTTT	CASSPPGLALDTQYF
TRBV28	NA	TRBJ1-1	NA	TGTGCCAGCAGTTTCCCTCTGAACACTGAAGCTTTCTTT	CASSFPLNTEAFF
TRBV4-3	NA	TRBJ1-3	NA	TGCGCCAGCAGCCAAGATTTTAATCCGGCCAACTCTGGAAACACCATATATTTT	CASSQDFNPANSGNTIYF
TRBV11-2	NA	TRBJ1-4	NA	TGTGCCAGCAGCTTCAGCTCAACTAATGAAAAACTGTTTTTT	CASSFSSTNEKLFF
TRBV19	NA	TRBJ1-2	NA	TGTGCCAGTAGTATCCCGAGACAGAACATTGGTGGCTACACCTTC	CASSIPRQNIGGYTF
TRBV30	NA	TRBJ2-5	NA	TGTGCCTGGAGAAAACCCTTGAGTGCCCAGTACTTC	CAWRKPLSAQYF
TRBV19	NA	TRBJ2-7	NA	TGTGCCAGTAGTATGCAGATGGCAGCCTACGAGCAGTACTTC	CASSMQMAAYEQYF
TRBV4-1	NA	TRBJ2-2	NA	TGCGCCAGCAGCCAACCTACAGGGACCGGGGAGCTGTTTTTT	CASSQPTGTGELFF
TRBV2	NA	TRBJ2-7	NA	TGTGCCAGCAGTGTGGTGGGAAGGGGTTACGAGCAGTACTTC	CASSVVGRGYEQYF
TRBV5-1	once	TRBJ2-2	NA	TGCGCCAGCAGCTTGTTGGACGCAAGTACCGGGGAGCTGTTTTTT	CASSLLDASTGELFF
TRBV25-1	NA	TRBJ2-5	NA	TGTGCCAGCAGTGAAGGGGGCCAGCGGCAAGAGACCCAGTACTTC	CASSEGGQRQETQYF
TRBV7-2	NA	TRBJ2-7	NA	TGTGCCAGCAGCTTAAGTACAGCCGTCTACGAGCAGTACTTC	CASSLSTAVYEQYF
TRBV6-1	NA	TRBJ2-2	NA	TGTGCCAGCAGTGGAAGGGGAGGAGGAGGGAACACCGGGGAGCTGTTTTTT	CASSGRGGGGNTGELFF
TRBV9	NA	TRBJ2-7	NA	TGTGCCAGCAGCGTAGGGCCGGGAGCCTACGAGCAGTACTTC	CASSVGPGAYEQYF
TRBV27	NA	TRBJ1-4	TRBD1	TGTGCCAGCGGATTACAGGGGTCCCAAGAAAAACTGTTTTTT	CASGLQGSQEKLFF
TRBV7-2	NA	TRBJ2-7	NA	TGTGCCAGCAGCCCATTCGTCGGGACGCCAAGCTTC	CASSPFVGTPSF
TRBV7-9	once	TRBJ2-6	TRBD1	TGTGCCAGCAGCTTAGCCTTGGGACAGTCTGGGGCCAACGTCCTGACTTTC	CASSLALGQSGANVLTF
TRBV28	NA	TRBJ1-2	NA	TGTGCCAGCAGTCCTCCAGGGGCTGGTTCAGCCTATGGCTACACCTTC	CASSPPGAGSAYGYTF
TRBV6-1	NA	TRBJ2-3	NA	TGTGCCAGCAGTCAGGGTGCTCTCACAGATACGCAGTATTTT	CASSQGALTDTQYF
TRBV11-2	NA	TRBJ2-1	NA	TGTGCCAGCAGCTTCTTGGAGTTCAGCTCCTACAATGAGCAGTTCTTC	CASSFLEFSSYNEQFF
TRBV4-1	NA	TRBJ2-1	NA	TGCGCCAGCAGCCAGACGGATTTCTCCTACAATGAGCAGTTCTTC	CASSQTDFSYNEQFF
TRBV18	NA	TRBJ2-3	NA	TGTGCCAGCTCACCACTAGGACAGATACCCACAGATACGCAGTATTTT	CASSPLGQIPTDTQYF
TRBV19	NA	TRBJ1-6	TRBD1	TGTGCCAGTAGCGGGACAGGGGGCGATAATTCACCCCTCCACTTT	CASSGTGGDNSPLHF
TRBV7-8	once	TRBJ2-5	TRBD2	TGTGCCAGCAGCTTAGCGTGGGTGACTAGCGGGAGTCGGGAGACCCAGTACTTC	CASSLAWVTSGSRETQYF
TRBV6-5	NA	TRBJ1-6	NA	TGTGCCAGCGGCTATGGGGGCTACAATTCACCCCTCCACTTT	CASGYGGYNSPLHF
TRBV5-5	NA	TRBJ2-5	TRBD2	TGTGCCAGCAGCTTGGAGAGGGGGACGTGGACTAGCGGAAAGGAGACCCAGTACTTC	CASSLERGTWTSGKETQYF